This T cell receptor (beta chain) was recovered during a study of a mutant IDH1 vaccine in newly diagnosed glioma. Across the whole study: Patients arrived already treated with radiotherapy, temozolomide, or both, most having had both.

Some clones are missing from TCRdb's copy, which holds only in-frame ones; the method was immunoSEQ multiplex PCR. The sample includes approximately 67,000 clones, about 86% seen only once; the top ten take approximately 4.5%. Comment on this clone: Its matching antigen is unknown.

This CDR3 has 11 amino acids. Germline V gene sequence: CDR1 MNHNS, CDR2 SASEGT. Deletions cut 3 bases from V and 9 bases from J, with 9 bases between. Findings and caveats of the study: Vaccination elicited immune responses in 93.3% of patients. Top-clonotype changes in peripheral T cells seemed unrelated to pseudoprogression.

Time point indicated: baseline, week 1 (first vaccination visit). As for treatment: pre-vaccination baseline after standard-of-care therapy. Each donor presented with a new WHO grade 3 or 4 astrocytoma that tested IDH1-mutant and showed ATRX loss. The receptor was isolated from a young woman with glioma. Some clones in this sample may be carry-over from other donors' samples. The specimen comprised peripheral blood mononuclear cells (PBMCs), sampled from a glioma patient treated with radiotherapy, temozolomide or both. The chain carries TRBV6-1 and TRBJ2-7; D unresolved. In nucleotides, the CDR3 is TGTGCCAGCAGTGAGTCCAAGTGGCAGTACTTC. Its protein product is CASSESKWQYF.